A single sample gave rise to the 3 T cell receptor beta chains below, sequenced in a study of neurological immune-mediated disorders. TCRdb redid the calling of the 5' RACE reads with MiXCR, one entry per CDR3 protein. The sample shows 130,000 or so distinct CDR3 sequences, roughly 3.2% of them seen only once. The source material was PBMCs. The receptors originated from a woman aged 25 to 39 with multiple sclerosis.

This clonotype was picked up many times. The genes are TRBV20-1 and TRBJ2-1; 8 nucleotides agree with TRBD1. The V gene end was trimmed by 4 bases and the J gene end by 4 bases; junction bases not matched to a gene: 15. The CDR3 sequence is 17 residues long. The germline gives CDR1 DFQATT, CDR2 SNEGSKA (reference sequence). The CDR3 nucleotides are TGCAGTGCTACCGCCCCTTTGCAGGGGGCATCATACAATGAGCAGTTCTTC. This sequence encodes CSATAPLQGASYNEQFF.

In this sample, this clonotype turned up many times. This rearrangement joins TRBV5-6 to TRBJ2-1; 11 positions agree with TRBD1. Trimming removed 1 base from V and 8 bases from J; junction bases left unmatched: 5. The CDR3 extends over 15 amino acids. The germline V gene has CDR1 SGHDT and CDR2 YYEEEE. The CDR3 DNA is TGTGCCAGCAGCTTGCGGACAGGGGGCTTTGATGAGCAGTTCTTC. Amino acid sequence: CASSLRTGGFDEQFF.

This clonotype was seen ten or more times. A single base separates this from a much larger clone, so it may be a read error. CDR3 loop: CASSLGKSTDTQYF. The CDR3 DNA is TGTGCCAGCAGCTTGGGGAAGAGCACAGATACGCAGTATTTT. The chain carries TRBV5-4 and TRBJ2-3; D is uncertain. The CDR3 contains 14 residues. Germline lookup yields CDR1 SGHNT and CDR2 YYREEE (reference sequence). The V end lost 0 bases, the J end lost 0 bases, and 5 bases lay between the germline ends.